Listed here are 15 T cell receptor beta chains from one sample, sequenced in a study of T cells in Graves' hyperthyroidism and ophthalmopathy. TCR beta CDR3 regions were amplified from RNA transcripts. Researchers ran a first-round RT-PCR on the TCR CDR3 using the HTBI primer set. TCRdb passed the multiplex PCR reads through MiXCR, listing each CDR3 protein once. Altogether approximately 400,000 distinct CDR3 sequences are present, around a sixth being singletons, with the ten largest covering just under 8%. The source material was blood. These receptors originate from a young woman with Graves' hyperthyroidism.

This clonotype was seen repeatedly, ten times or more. CDR3 bases: TGTGCCAGCGGCCTGGGGGGGCTTAATGGCTACACCTTC. Protein sequence: CASGLGGLNGYTF. The chain is built from TRBV6-1 and TRBJ1-2, with D maybe TRBD1 (6 bases). There are 13 residues in the CDR3. Per the germline V gene, CDR1 is MNHNS and CDR2 is SASEGT. V was trimmed by 8 bases and J by 6 bases, leaving 16 bases between them.

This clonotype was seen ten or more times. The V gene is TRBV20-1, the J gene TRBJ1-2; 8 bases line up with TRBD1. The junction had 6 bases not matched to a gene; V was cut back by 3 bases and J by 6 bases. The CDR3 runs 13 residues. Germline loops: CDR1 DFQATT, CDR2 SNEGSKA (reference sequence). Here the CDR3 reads CSASLPGGHGYTF. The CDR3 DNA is TGCAGTGCTAGCTTACCAGGGGGCCATGGCTACACCTTC.

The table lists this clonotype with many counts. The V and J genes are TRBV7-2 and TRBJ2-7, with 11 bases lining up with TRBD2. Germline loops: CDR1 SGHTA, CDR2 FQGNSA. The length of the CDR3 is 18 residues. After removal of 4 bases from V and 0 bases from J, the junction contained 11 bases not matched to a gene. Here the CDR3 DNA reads TGTGCCAGCAGCTCCCCCTCGGGGCTAGCGGGGGGCTCCTACGAGCAGTACTTC. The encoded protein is CASSSPSGLAGGSYEQYF.

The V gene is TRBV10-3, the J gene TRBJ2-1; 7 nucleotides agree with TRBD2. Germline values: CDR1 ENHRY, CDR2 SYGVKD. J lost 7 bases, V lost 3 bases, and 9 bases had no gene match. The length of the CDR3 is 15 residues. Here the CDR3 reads CAISEREVSSNEQFF. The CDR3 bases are TGTGCCATCAGTGAACGGGAGGTCTCGAGTAATGAGCAGTTCTTC.

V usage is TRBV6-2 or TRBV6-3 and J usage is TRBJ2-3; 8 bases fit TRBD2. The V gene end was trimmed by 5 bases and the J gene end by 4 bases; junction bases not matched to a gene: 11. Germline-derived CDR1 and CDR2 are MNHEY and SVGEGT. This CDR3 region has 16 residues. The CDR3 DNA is TGTGCCAGCAGTCTGAGCGTGCGGGGGGTTCCAGATACGCAGTATTTT. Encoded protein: CASSLSVRGVPDTQYF.

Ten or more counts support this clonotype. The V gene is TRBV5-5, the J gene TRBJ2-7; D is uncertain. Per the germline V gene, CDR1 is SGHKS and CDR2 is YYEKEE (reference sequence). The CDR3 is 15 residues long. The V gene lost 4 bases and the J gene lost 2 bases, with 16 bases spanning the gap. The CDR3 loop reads CASSHHLQAAYEQYF. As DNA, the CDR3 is TGTGCCAGCAGCCACCACCTCCAAGCAGCCTACGAGCAGTACTTC.

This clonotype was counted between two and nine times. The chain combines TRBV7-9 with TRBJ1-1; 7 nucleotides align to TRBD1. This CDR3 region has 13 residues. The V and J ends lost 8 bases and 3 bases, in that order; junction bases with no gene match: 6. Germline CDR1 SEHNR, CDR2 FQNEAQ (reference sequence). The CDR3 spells CASHRGADTEAFF. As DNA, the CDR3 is TGTGCCAGCCACAGGGGAGCGGACACTGAAGCTTTCTTT.

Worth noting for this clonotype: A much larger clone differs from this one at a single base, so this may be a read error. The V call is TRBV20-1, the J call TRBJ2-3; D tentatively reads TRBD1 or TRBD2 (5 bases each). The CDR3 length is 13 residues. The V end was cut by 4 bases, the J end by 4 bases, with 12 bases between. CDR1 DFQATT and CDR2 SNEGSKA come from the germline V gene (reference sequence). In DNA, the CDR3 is TGCAGTGCTACTTCAGGGACCGCAGATACGCAGTATTTT. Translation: CSATSGTADTQYF.

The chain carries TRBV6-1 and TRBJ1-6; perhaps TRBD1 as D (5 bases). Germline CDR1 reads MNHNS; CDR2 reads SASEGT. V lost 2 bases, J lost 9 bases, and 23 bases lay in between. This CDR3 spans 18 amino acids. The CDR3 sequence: CASSELLVGPGVFSPLHF. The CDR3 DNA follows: TGTGCCAGCAGTGAACTCTTAGTCGGGCCGGGGGTTTTTTCACCCCTCCACTTT.

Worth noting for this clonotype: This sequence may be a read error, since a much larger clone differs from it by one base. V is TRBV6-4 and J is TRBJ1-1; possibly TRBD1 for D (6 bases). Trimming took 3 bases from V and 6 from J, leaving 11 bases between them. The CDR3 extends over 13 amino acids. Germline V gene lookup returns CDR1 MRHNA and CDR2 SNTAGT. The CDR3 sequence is CASSEGGGSEAFF. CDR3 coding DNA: TGTGCCAGCAGTGAGGGTGGGGGCTCTGAAGCTTTCTTT.

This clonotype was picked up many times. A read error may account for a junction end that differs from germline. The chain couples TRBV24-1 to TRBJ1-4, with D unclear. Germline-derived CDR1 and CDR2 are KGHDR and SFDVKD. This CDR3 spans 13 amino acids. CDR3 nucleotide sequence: TGTGCCACCGGTGATACAACTAATGAAAAACTGTTTTTT. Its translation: CATGDTTNEKLFF.

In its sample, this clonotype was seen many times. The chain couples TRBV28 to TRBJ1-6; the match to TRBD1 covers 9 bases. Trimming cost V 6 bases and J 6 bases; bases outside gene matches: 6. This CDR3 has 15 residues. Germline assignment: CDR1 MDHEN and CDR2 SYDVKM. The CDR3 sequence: CASRPEGQGNSPLHF. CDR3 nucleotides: TGTGCCAGCAGACCCGAGGGACAGGGTAATTCACCCCTCCACTTT.

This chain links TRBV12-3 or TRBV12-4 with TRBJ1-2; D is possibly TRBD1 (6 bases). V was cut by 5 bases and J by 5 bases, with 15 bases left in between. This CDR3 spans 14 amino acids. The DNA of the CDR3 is TGTGCCAGCAGTCCGGACAGATATGGATATGGCTACACCTTC. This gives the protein CASSPDRYGYGYTF.

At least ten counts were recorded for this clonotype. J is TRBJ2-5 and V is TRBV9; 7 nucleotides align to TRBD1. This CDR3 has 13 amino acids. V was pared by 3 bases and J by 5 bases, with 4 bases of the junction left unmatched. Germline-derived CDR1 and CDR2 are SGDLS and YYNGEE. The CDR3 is CASSGRGKETQYF. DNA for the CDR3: TGTGCCAGCAGCGGCAGGGGGAAGGAGACCCAGTACTTC.

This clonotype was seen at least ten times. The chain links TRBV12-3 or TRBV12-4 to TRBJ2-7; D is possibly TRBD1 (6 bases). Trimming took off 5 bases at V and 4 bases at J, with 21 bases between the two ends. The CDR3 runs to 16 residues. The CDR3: CASSRTGPEWGYEQYF. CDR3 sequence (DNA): TGTGCCAGCAGTCGAACAGGGCCCGAGTGGGGTTACGAGCAGTACTTC.